These 2 T cell receptor beta chains were all obtained from the same sample, sequenced in a study of cytomegalovirus exposure and HLA in healthy donors. The PCR ran on 60 Vbeta and 13 Jbeta primers. Only in-frame clones appear in the TCRdb table, and some are missing; sequencing was by immunoSEQ multiplex PCR. The profile shows some 89,000 clones, less than 80% of them singletons. The specimen was PBMCs. All receptors derive from a middle-aged woman in good health and CMV-seropositive.

The rearrangement links TRBV27 to TRBJ2-7, with 7 bases fitting TRBD2. CDR1 and CDR2 from the germline V gene are MNHEY and SMNVEV (reference sequence). This CDR3 has 14 amino acids. Losses at the gene ends were 6 bases for V and 7 bases for J; bases not matched to a gene: 12. The CDR3 reads CASRARPRSGEQYF. The CDR3 DNA follows: TGTGCCAGCAGAGCCCGACCTCGTAGCGGGGAGCAGTACTTC.

A few counts support this clone. This sequence joins TRBV6-1 and TRBJ2-7, with D hard to call. CDR3 size: 16 residues. Trimming left V 2 bases short and J 4 bases short, with 18 bases between. Germline CDR1 and CDR2: MNHNS and SASEGT. CDR3: CASSEFWQSRPYEQYF. CDR3 nucleotides: TGTGCCAGCAGTGAATTTTGGCAGAGCAGGCCGTACGAGCAGTACTTC.